A selection of T cell receptor beta chains follows, all from one sample in a study of blood T cell repertoires in COVID-19. TCRdb keeps only in-frame clones here, not all; method: immunoSEQ multiplex PCR. The table has 230,000 or so clones, around 75% seen once. Sequenced: peripheral blood. These TCRs come from a human donor in a cohort sampled during active COVID-19. The CDR3 runs from the conserved cysteine through the conserved F or W. D genes are given only for firm matches.

>TRBJ2-3|TRBV5-4|NA
CAMIRGWEDTQYF
>TRBJ2-3|TRBV19|TRBD2
CASSQRDTDTQYF
>TRBJ2-3|TRBV27|TRBD2
CASSSTSGRTDTQYF
>TRBJ2-7|TRBV6-5|TRBD2
CASRRLAGSYEQYF
>TRBJ1-2|TRBV19|NA
CASSRSGQFNYGYTF
>TRBJ2-6|TRBV9|NA
CASSITPYSANVLTF
>TRBJ1-2|TRBV3-1/TRBV3-2|NA
CASSQVAGRSDGYTF
>TRBJ2-2|TRBV29-1|TRBD1
CSVERDSPNFANTGELFF
>TRBJ1-1|TRBV5-6|TRBD1
CASSLGDRRNTEAFF
>TRBJ2-7|TRBV18|TRBD2
CASSPGSGTSGPYEQYF
>TRBJ2-1|TRBV28|NA
CASTRVGNEQFF
>TRBJ1-2|TRBV5-5|TRBD1
CASSSWTGMNYGYTF
>TRBJ2-1|TRBV5-4|NA
CASSLRTNYNEQFF
>TRBJ2-7|TRBV11-2|TRBD2
CASSPERGGPYEQYF
>TRBJ2-2|TRBV9|NA
CASSVGAAGTKATGELFF
>TRBJ2-7|TRBV30|NA
CAWSGSQRPEQYF
>TRBJ1-3|TRBV11-2|NA
CASSLEMSSGNTIYF
>TRBJ2-6|TRBV5-6|NA
CASSRTGRSGANVLTF
>TRBJ2-3|TRBV23-1|NA
CASSQSKQPGSTDTQYF
>TRBJ1-3|TRBV23-1|NA
CASSQSGNRSSGNTIYF
>TRBJ2-6|TRBV28|NA
CASSPPGSGANVLTF
>TRBJ2-1|TRBV28|NA
CASSLIAGYNEQFF
>TRBJ1-2|TRBV20-1|NA
CSATGNYGYTF
>TRBJ2-7|TRBV7-9|NA
CASSLEPGAAYEQYF
>TRBJ2-1|TRBV27|NA
CASSIQVSNEQFF
>TRBJ2-7|TRBV9|TRBD2
CASSGAGLAGALHEQYF
>TRBJ1-4|TRBV2|NA
CASRAYREKLFF
>TRBJ2-6|TRBV9|NA
CASSSPRGLGHFSGANVLTF